These 18 T cell receptor beta chains were all obtained from the same sample, sequenced in a study of molecular identifiers for immune sequencing clone quantification (dated 2018 in TCRdb). Library preparation employed PCR. Sequencing relied on an Illumina HiSeq 4000. TCRdb handled the public reads itself, with Q25 trimming in fastp and clone calling in MiXCR, and kept productive beta chains. Identical CDR3 proteins give one entry, which carries the most common genes and DNA. The sample table holds more than 300,000 distinct CDR3 sequences, of which about a fifth were seen once. The top ten clones comprise 0.81% of the sample. Source material: naive CD8+ T cells from blood, with Jurkat cell RNA spiked in. This sample's cell subset or site label indicates: FACS-sorted CD8+CD4-CCR7+CD45RA+ naive T cells. The source of these receptors is a human donor in good health. Some libraries in this study had Jurkat cell RNA spiked in.

This clonotype has at least ten counts. The chain employs TRBV4-3 and TRBJ2-7, with D possibly matching TRBD2 (5 bases). Trimming took 0 bases from V and 2 from J, leaving 14 bases between them. In germline, CDR1 is LGHNA, CDR2 YSLEER. This CDR3 comprises 16 residues. CDR3 residues: CASSQEFGVSAYEQYF. CDR3 nucleotide sequence: TGCGCCAGCAGCCAAGAGTTCGGGGTGAGTGCCTACGAGCAGTACTTC.

This clonotype was recorded many times. The chain carries TRBV12-3 or TRBV12-4 and TRBJ2-5; 12 nucleotides align to TRBD1. This CDR3 region has 15 residues. J lost 5 bases, V lost 6 bases, and 7 bases had no gene match. CDR3 protein: CASRSGTGGMETQYF. CDR3 coding DNA: TGTGCCAGCAGGTCAGGGACAGGGGGCATGGAGACCCAGTACTTC.

This clonotype was observed at least ten times. The J gene is TRBJ2-3, the V gene TRBV27; D unresolved. The CDR3 is 14 residues long. Germline CDR1 reads MNHEY; CDR2 reads SMNVEV (reference sequence). V lost 6 bases and J lost 4, with 14 bases in between. CDR3 coding DNA: TGTGCCAGCAGAACTCCCGCCTTCTCAGATACGCAGTATTTT. The encoded protein is CASRTPAFSDTQYF.

The rearrangement links TRBV29-1 to TRBJ1-3, with D tentatively TRBD1 (5 bases). The ends were cut back, 7 bases at V and 0 bases at J, with 16 bases in the middle. Germline CDR1 SQVTM, CDR2 ANQGSEA. The CDR3 totals 15 residues. The CDR3 DNA reads as TGCAGCGCCGGGGCTCCCAGGGCCTCTGGAAACACCATATATTTT. Its translation is CSAGAPRASGNTIYF.

Turning to this clonotype: With a much larger clone just one base away, this may be a read error. V and J are TRBV12-5 and TRBJ1-1; no firm D call. The CDR3 loop spans 12 amino acids. Germline assignment: CDR1 LGHNT and CDR2 FRNRAP. DNA for the CDR3: TGTGCTAGTGGTTTTCACCAGACCGAAGCTTCCTTT. Its translation: CASGFHQTEASF.

At least ten counts were recorded for this clonotype. This sequence joins TRBV9 and TRBJ2-2; 7 bases match TRBD1. Germline V gene sequence: CDR1 SGDLS, CDR2 YYNGEE. V lost 0 bases to trimming and J lost 1 base; unmatched junction nucleotides: 6. This CDR3 has 17 residues. CDR3 sequence reads: CASSVVSTGVNTGELFF. CDR3 coding DNA: TGTGCCAGCAGCGTAGTCAGTACAGGGGTGAACACCGGGGAGCTGTTTTTT. Using reference TRBV9 and TRBJ2-2 for the parts outside the CDR3, the full variable domain is DSGVTQTPKHLITATGQRVTLRCSPRSGDLSVYWYQQSLDQGLQFLIQYYNGEERAKGNILERFSAQQFPDLHSELNLSSLELGDSALYFCASSVVSTGVNTGELFFGEGSRLTVL.

At least ten counts were recorded for this clonotype. The V and J genes are TRBV5-6 and TRBJ1-4, with 9 bases fitting TRBD1. The CDR3 spans 17 residues. The germline V gene has CDR1 SGHDT and CDR2 YYEEEE. The junction had 12 bases not matched to a gene; V was cut back by 1 base and J by 8 bases. CDR3 sequence: CASSLWPLTGGDEKLFF. CDR3 nucleotide sequence: TGTGCCAGCAGCTTGTGGCCCTTGACAGGGGGAGACGAAAAACTGTTTTTT.

This clonotype occurred once. As the CDR3 is not closed by the conserved phenylalanine or tryptophan, this likely results from a read error. This chain joins TRBV6-6 and TRBJ1-1; D is uncertain. Trimming removed 2 bases from V and 3 bases from J, with 4 bases in between. CDR3 length equals 12 residues. Germline V CDR1 and CDR2: MNHNY, SVGAGI (reference sequence). The CDR3 nucleotides read TGTGCCAGCAGTTACGGAGACACTGAAGCTTTCTCT. Translated, it gives CASSYGDTEAFS.

There are many counts of this clonotype. V usage is TRBV7-9 and J usage is TRBJ1-1, with a tentative D call TRBD1 (5 bases). The CDR3 is 14 residues long. Germline values: CDR1 SEHNR, CDR2 FQNEAQ (reference sequence). V was pared by 1 base and J by 5 bases, with 11 bases between. The CDR3 region is CASSLEGLQTEAFF. In DNA form, the CDR3 reads TGTGCCAGCAGCTTAGAGGGGTTGCAAACTGAAGCTTTCTTT.

This clonotype was observed many times. The chain carries TRBV12-3 or TRBV12-4 and TRBJ1-1, with D hard to call. V lost 7 bases and J lost 1, with 10 bases in between. This CDR3 comprises 13 residues. Here the CDR3 reads CASIWAENTEAFF. In DNA, the CDR3 is TGTGCCAGCATCTGGGCCGAGAACACTGAAGCTTTCTTT.

The chain links TRBV11-3 to TRBJ1-1; D not resolved. Germline V gene data show CDR1 as SGHNT and CDR2 as YENEEA. The CDR3 totals 13 residues. V lost 3 bases and J 7 bases, leaving 12 bases between the germline ends. CDR3 nucleotide sequence: TGTGCCAGCAGCTTCGTTGGAGGCAGTGAAGCTTTCTTT. This encodes CASSFVGGSEAFF.

Concerning this clonotype itself: This may arise from a read error, as a much more abundant clone is one base away. The V and J genes are TRBV2 and TRBJ2-3; TRBD1 is a possible D gene (6 bases). This CDR3 spans 15 amino acids. The V gene lost 6 bases and the J gene lost 0 bases, with 13 bases spanning the gap. The germline V gene encodes CDR1 SNHLY and CDR2 FYNNEI. CDR3 protein: CASREVGASTDTQYF. The CDR3 nucleotides are TGTGCCAGCAGGGAGGTGGGGGCAAGCACAGATACGCAGTATTTT. The full variable domain, rest sourced from reference TRBV2 and TRBJ2-3, is EPEVTQTPSHQVTQMGQEVILRCVPISNHLYFYWYRQILGQKVEFLVSFYNNEISEKSEIFDDQFSVERPDGSNFTLKIRSTKLEDSAMYFCASREVGASTDTQYFGPGTRLTVL.

This clonotype has ten or more counts. The chain has TRBV4-3 and TRBJ2-1, with D tentatively TRBD1 (6 bases). The V end lost 3 bases, the J end lost 0 bases, and 9 bases lay between the germline ends. The CDR3 consists of 15 residues. Germline CDR1 and CDR2: LGHNA and YSLEER. The CDR3, as DNA: TGCGCCAGCAGCCAGGAGGACAGCTCCTACAATGAGCAGTTCTTC. Its protein product is CASSQEDSSYNEQFF.

This clonotype was seen at least ten times. The chain couples TRBV13 to TRBJ2-1; unclear D gene. This CDR3 comprises 15 residues. Trimming removed 1 base at V and 0 bases at J, with 7 bases between. Germline CDR1 PRHDT, CDR2 FYEKMQ (reference sequence). CDR3: CASSLEVTSYNEQFF. CDR3 DNA: TGTGCCAGCAGCTTAGAGGTTACCTCCTACAATGAGCAGTTCTTC.

This clonotype was picked up many times. The rearrangement links TRBV24-1 to TRBJ2-5; 7 bases fit TRBD1. The germline CDR1 and CDR2 sequences are KGHDR and SFDVKD. This CDR3 region has 14 residues. J lost 1 base, V lost 3 bases, and 1 base had no gene match. CDR3 protein: CATSDGTVQETQYF. CDR3 nucleotides: TGTGCCACCAGTGATGGGACAGTCCAAGAGACCCAGTACTTC.

With regard to this clonotype: A read error may be the cause here, since a much bigger clone is one base away. The chain links TRBV28 to TRBJ2-3; 11 positions agree with TRBD1. Trimming at V came to 5 bases and at J to 8 bases, leaving 18 bases not matched to a gene. CDR1 is MDHEN and CDR2 is SYDVKM in the germline V gene. The CDR3 sequence is 18 residues long. Here the CDR3 DNA reads TGTGCCAGCAGTGCGCCAGGACAGGGGGCCTTGGTATTTGGTACGCAGTATTTT. It encodes CASSAPGQGALVFGTQYF.

This clonotype was observed at least ten times. V and J are TRBV5-1 and TRBJ2-7; a weak D match, TRBD1 (5 bases). CDR1 is SGHRS, CDR2 YFSETQ, per germline. This CDR3 is built from 14 residues. Deletions cut 1 base from V and 7 bases from J, with 15 bases between. This CDR3 reads CASSLLIGAREQYF. The CDR3 DNA reads TGCGCCAGCAGCTTGTTGATAGGGGCCAGGGAGCAGTACTTC.

The rearrangement links TRBV28 to TRBJ1-2, with 12 bases identical to TRBD1. Per the germline V gene, CDR1 is MDHEN and CDR2 is SYDVKM. The CDR3 runs 15 residues. The V gene end was trimmed by 7 bases and the J gene end by 0 bases; junction bases not matched to a gene: 3. The CDR3 loop is CASKGDRGPNYGYTF. DNA for the CDR3: TGTGCCAGCAAAGGGGACAGGGGGCCTAACTATGGCTACACCTTC.